These 29 T cell receptor beta chains came from one sample sequenced in a study of T cell responses to AZD1222 COVID-19 vaccine. The data were produced by immunoSEQ multiplex PCR, yet TCRdb's version contains in-frame clones alone and is incomplete. Of 150,000 to 200,000 clones in the sample, 94% are singletons; the top ten hold 0.64%. The sample consisted of peripheral blood, taken on day 0 of AZD1222 vaccination. The receptors were gathered from an adult in good health.

This chain links TRBV5-5 with TRBJ2-1; TRBD2 might be the D (6 bases). Trimming took off 0 bases at V and 0 bases at J, with 13 bases between the two ends. This CDR3 has 17 amino acids. In germline, CDR1 is SGHKS, CDR2 YYEKEE (reference sequence). CDR3 bases: TGTGCCAGCAGCTTGGACTACGGGAGTTACTCCTACAATGAGCAGTTCTTC. Its protein is CASSLDYGSYSYNEQFF.

The sample holds a few counts of this clone. The chain carries TRBV6-1 and TRBJ1-1; D remains unclear. V shed 3 bases and J shed 6 bases, with 11 bases lying between them. This CDR3 comprises 13 residues. Per the germline V gene, CDR1 is MNHNS and CDR2 is SASEGT. CDR3 sequence reads: CASSDGYPPEAFF. The DNA for the CDR3 is TGTGCCAGCAGTGACGGCTACCCCCCTGAAGCTTTCTTT.

This chain uses TRBV3-1 (or the pseudogene TRBV3-2) with TRBJ2-7; TRBD2 agrees at 9 bases. Germline CDR1 reads LGHDT; CDR2 reads YNNKEL (reference sequence). This CDR3 region has 14 residues. The trim removed 4 bases at V and 5 bases at J, leaving 6 bases unmatched. CDR3 DNA sequence: TGTGCCAGCAGCCCTGGGTCTAGCGGGGACGAGCAGTACTTC. It specifies CASSPGSSGDEQYF.

The rearrangement links TRBV5-1 to TRBJ2-1; TRBD1 aligns across 11 bases. CDR1 and CDR2 from the germline V gene are SGHRS and YFSETQ. The CDR3 consists of 17 residues. The ends lost 4 bases at V and 6 bases at J; junction bases unmatched: 12. CDR3 sequence (DNA): TGCGCCAGCAGCCCGCCCCGACCCGGGACAGGGGGCAATGAGCAGTTCTTC. It specifies CASSPPRPGTGGNEQFF.

This clone was recorded only once. The rearrangement joins TRBV6-5 to TRBJ1-6, with D possibly TRBD1 on 5 matching bases. Per germline, CDR1 MNHEY and CDR2 SVGAGI. The V gene lost 2 bases and the J gene lost 8 bases, with 16 bases spanning the gap. The length of the CDR3 is 16 residues. This CDR3 reads CASSYTTGSGDSPLHF. CDR3 sequence (DNA): TGTGCCAGCAGTTACACCACAGGTTCCGGAGATTCACCCCTCCACTTT.

In its sample, this clone was seen once. V usage is TRBV28 and J usage is TRBJ1-4; TRBD1 might be the D (6 bases). CDR1 is MDHEN and CDR2 is SYDVKM in the germline V gene. This CDR3 contains 18 residues. The V and J ends lost 1 base and 10 bases respectively, with 25 bases between them. DNA for the CDR3: TGTGCCAGCAGTTTATCCTCGGGACAAGGATGGAAGGCAAGAAAACTGTTTTTT. Its protein product is CASSLSSGQGWKARKLFF.

The chain combines TRBV27 with TRBJ2-7, with 7 bases that match TRBD1. Looked up from germline, CDR1 is MNHEY and CDR2 is SMNVEV (reference sequence). V lost 3 bases, J lost 6 bases, and 2 bases stayed unmatched. CDR3 size: 12 residues. The CDR3 sequence is CASSFTGVEQYF. In nucleotides, the CDR3 is TGTGCCAGCAGTTTTACAGGGGTCGAGCAGTACTTC.

V gene TRBV19 combines with J gene TRBJ2-2; tentative D call: TRBD1 (6 bases). The CDR3 extends over 18 amino acids. Trimming removed 6 bases from V and 0 bases from J, with 20 bases in between. CDR1 LNHDA and CDR2 SQIVND come from the germline V gene (reference sequence). The CDR3 DNA reads TGTGCCAGTAGGCCAAGGCAGGGGCCCTTTGCGAACACCGGGGAGCTGTTTTTT. Translation: CASRPRQGPFANTGELFF.

This clone showed up just once. V usage is TRBV15 and J usage is TRBJ1-2, with 7 bases fitting TRBD1. The V segment lost 4 bases and the J segment 2 bases; nucleotides outside the gene matches: 7. CDR1 LNHNV and CDR2 YYDKDF come from the germline V gene (reference sequence). This CDR3 comprises 15 residues. The CDR3 DNA follows: TGTGCCACCAGCAAACCGGGACAGAACAACTATGGCTACACCTTC. Its translation: CATSKPGQNNYGYTF.

The chain couples TRBV21-1 to TRBJ1-5. TRBV21-1 is designated a pseudogene. CDR3 length equals 14 residues. The CDR3 bases are TGTGCCAGCAGCAAGTGGCGGTTCAATCAGCCCCAGCATTTT. As protein: CASSKWRFNQPQHF.

This chain joins TRBV5-5 and TRBJ2-5, with D unclear. Trimming pared 1 base from V and 3 bases from J, leaving 4 bases between. This CDR3 comprises 12 residues. Germline loops: CDR1 SGHKS, CDR2 YYEKEE (reference sequence). The CDR3 loop reads CASSLPEETQYF. CDR3 nucleotides: TGTGCCAGCAGCTTGCCAGAAGAGACCCAGTACTTC.

The chain carries TRBV18 and TRBJ1-5; no clear D. The CDR3 loop spans 13 amino acids. The V gene's germline CDR1 is KGHSH and CDR2 LQKENI. The V gene lost 3 bases and the J gene lost 7 bases, with 10 bases spanning the gap. The CDR3, as DNA: TGTGCCAGCTCACCGCCGGCGGAACAGCCCCAGCATTTT. This sequence encodes CASSPPAEQPQHF.

This clone was detected a few times. The chain couples TRBV27 to TRBJ1-2; 8 positions agree with TRBD1. CDR3 length: 15 residues. The germline V gene encodes CDR1 MNHEY and CDR2 SMNVEV (reference sequence). J was trimmed by 8 bases and V by 5 bases; bases with no gene match: 13. CDR3 sequence reads: CASSPGDRSWWGYTF. CDR3 DNA: TGTGCCAGCAGTCCGGGGGACAGGTCCTGGTGGGGCTACACCTTC.

The chain combines TRBV7-3 with TRBJ2-1; D is perhaps TRBD2 (6 bases). In germline, CDR1 is SGHTA, CDR2 FQGTGA. Deletions cut 3 bases from V and 2 bases from J, with 11 bases between. The CDR3 consists of 15 residues. As DNA, the CDR3 is TGTGCCAGCAGCTTGGGGCGGGGTCCCTACAATGAGCAGTTCTTC. Translating gives CASSLGRGPYNEQFF.

This chain connects TRBV11-3 to TRBJ2-7; TRBD1 is a possible D gene (5 bases). CDR1 and CDR2 from the germline V gene are SGHNT and YENEEA. CDR3 length: 14 residues. Trimming shortened V by 0 bases and J by 6 bases, and 12 bases separated the two germline ends. CDR3 in amino acids: CASSLDNWGSEQYF. For the CDR3, the DNA is TGTGCCAGCAGCTTAGATAATTGGGGCTCCGAGCAGTACTTC.

This sequence joins TRBV3-1 (or the pseudogene TRBV3-2) and TRBJ1-1, with a tentative D call TRBD1 (6 bases). The length of the CDR3 is 15 residues. Germline CDR1 reads LGHDT; CDR2 reads YNNKEL (reference sequence). V lost 4 bases, J lost 5 bases, and 17 bases lay in between. DNA for the CDR3: TGTGCCAGCAGCCTGGAGGACAGCCGTCAAACTGAAGCTTTCTTT. Its translation: CASSLEDSRQTEAFF.

V and J are TRBV7-3 and TRBJ2-3; 8 bases are a match to TRBD1. The V and J ends lost 6 bases and 3 bases, in that order; junction bases with no gene match: 8. The germline V gene encodes CDR1 SGHTA and CDR2 FQGTGA. The CDR3 spans 15 residues. The CDR3 here is CASRTGGSRTDTQYF. The CDR3 DNA is TGTGCCAGCAGAACAGGGGGGAGTCGAACAGATACGCAGTATTTT.

CDR3 bases: TGTGCCACGGGGACAAGTGGATCGGAGACCCAGTACTTC. Encoded protein: CATGTSGSETQYF. V is TRBV24-1 and J is TRBJ2-5, with D perhaps matching TRBD1 (6 bases). Germline loops: CDR1 KGHDR, CDR2 SFDVKD. There are 13 residues in the CDR3. Trimming took off 10 bases at V and 5 bases at J, with 16 bases between the two ends.

The genes are TRBV10-3 and TRBJ1-1; D unresolved. The CDR3 is 14 residues long. The V end lost 0 bases, the J end lost 10 bases, and 15 bases lay between the germline ends. The V gene's germline CDR1 is ENHRY and CDR2 SYGVKD. The CDR3 sequence: CAISESGNGRGAFF. Here the CDR3 DNA reads TGTGCCATCAGTGAGTCTGGTAACGGACGGGGAGCTTTCTTT.

The chain has TRBV5-1 and TRBJ2-2, with D possibly being TRBD2 (6 bases). From germline, CDR1 is SGHRS and CDR2 YFSETQ. The germline V and J ends were trimmed by 4 bases and 4 bases, with 17 bases remaining between them. The CDR3 runs to 16 residues. The CDR3, as DNA: TGCGCCAGCAGCCGTGAGGGACTGACGGGCACCGGGGAGCTGTTTTTT. Translation: CASSREGLTGTGELFF.

This sequence joins TRBV24-1 and TRBJ2-1; no clear D gene. Trimming pared 3 bases from V and 5 bases from J, leaving 4 bases between. Germline CDR1 reads KGHDR; CDR2 reads SFDVKD. CDR3 length: 12 amino acids. In DNA, the CDR3 is TGTGCCACCAGTGATACCCACAATGAGCAGTTCTTC. Protein sequence: CATSDTHNEQFF.

The rearrangement uses TRBV2 and TRBJ1-6; weak D call: TRBD1 (5 bases). This CDR3 has 13 amino acids. V shed 7 bases and J shed 9 bases, with 13 bases lying between them. In germline, CDR1 is SNHLY, CDR2 FYNNEI. CDR3 DNA sequence: TGTGCCAGCAAGGGGAGGGGCGGTTCACCCCTCCACTTT. It translates to CASKGRGGSPLHF.

The gene calls are TRBV2 and TRBJ1-5; D remains unclear. V gave up 3 bases and J gave up 0 bases, with 6 bases separating them. The CDR3 covers 14 residues. Germline assignment: CDR1 SNHLY and CDR2 FYNNEI. The CDR3: CASSDVRSNQPQHF. DNA for the CDR3: TGTGCCAGCAGTGATGTACGTAGCAATCAGCCCCAGCATTTT.

This chain joins TRBV7-9 and TRBJ1-3, with D perhaps TRBD1 (6 bases). V dropped 6 bases and J dropped 7 bases, with 13 bases sitting between them. The CDR3 extends over 13 amino acids. The germline V gene has CDR1 SEHNR and CDR2 FQNEAQ (reference sequence). CDR3: CASSLGTSNTIYF. In DNA form, the CDR3 reads TGTGCCAGCAGTCTAGGGACATCCAACACCATATATTTT.

The CDR3 loop is CAWSRQGYSNQPQHF. In DNA form, the CDR3 reads TGTGCCTGGAGTCGGCAGGGTTATAGCAATCAGCCCCAGCATTTT. This chain joins TRBV30 and TRBJ1-5, with D perhaps TRBD1 (5 bases). This CDR3 spans 15 amino acids. V was pared by 2 bases and J by 0 bases, with 11 bases between. CDR1 and CDR2 (germline): GTSNPN, SVGIG (reference sequence).

The CDR3 bases are TGTGCCAGCAGTTTATCGGGACAGGGCGGGCGCTACACCTTC. This sequence encodes CASSLSGQGGRYTF. This rearrangement joins TRBV27 to TRBJ1-2; 9 nucleotides line up with TRBD1. V lost 0 bases, J lost 9 bases, and 5 bases stayed unmatched. Germline CDR1 and CDR2: MNHEY and SMNVEV (reference sequence). The CDR3 covers 14 residues.

V gene TRBV10-3 combines with J gene TRBJ1-5; 7 nucleotides match TRBD1. CDR3 size: 16 residues. Germline V gene lookup returns CDR1 ENHRY and CDR2 SYGVKD. V gave up 1 base and J gave up 2 bases; unmatched junction bases: 5. The CDR3, as DNA: TGTGCCATCAGTGAGTATGCAGGACAGGGCAATCAGCCCCAGCATTTT. The encoded protein is CAISEYAGQGNQPQHF.

The chain combines TRBV6-6 with TRBJ2-7, with a weak D call TRBD1 (6 bases). Trimming cost V 6 bases and J 3 bases, with 15 bases left between them. CDR1 is MNHNY and CDR2 is SVGAGI in the germline V gene (reference sequence). This CDR3 region has 14 residues. Written as DNA, the CDR3 is TGTGCCAGCAGCCTCCGAGACAGGTTCTACGAGCAGTACTTC. Residues: CASSLRDRFYEQYF.

V gene TRBV18 combines with J gene TRBJ2-5; TRBD2 matches 15 bases. Germline lookup yields CDR1 KGHSH and CDR2 LQKENI. Trimming took 5 bases from V and 6 from J; bases not matched to a gene: 4. CDR3 length equals 15 residues. CDR3 region: CASSSGLAGGQTQYF. CDR3 nucleotide sequence: TGTGCCAGCTCATCTGGACTAGCGGGAGGGCAGACCCAGTACTTC.